A selection of T cell receptor beta chains follows, all from one sample in a study of cytomegalovirus exposure and HLA in healthy donors. Assay: immunoSEQ multiplex PCR; the TCRdb copy retains only in-frame clones and omits some. The sample lists some 160,000 clones, 75% to 90% occurring once. Sequenced sample: PBMCs. Receptors originate from a male donor in good health and CMV-seronegative. Each CDR3 is given with its conserved first and last residue. The order of the fields is clone size, J gene, D gene, V gene, CDR3 protein, CDR3 DNA. A D gene is named only where the DNA matches it firmly. The listing skips clone size in some rows; elsewhere it reads once, few, many or a size class.

clone size: .
J gene: TRBJ2-2
D gene: .
V gene: TRBV25-1
CDR3 protein: CASSPHEGRGANTGELFF
CDR3 DNA: TGTGCCAGCAGTCCCCACGAGGGGCGGGGCGCGAACACCGGGGAGCTGTTTTTT

clone size: few
J gene: TRBJ2-7
D gene: TRBD1
V gene: TRBV25-1
CDR3 protein: CASSATGTGVYEQYF
CDR3 DNA: TGTGCCAGCAGCGCTACCGGGACAGGGGTCTACGAGCAGTACTTC

clone size: .
J gene: TRBJ1-1
D gene: TRBD1
V gene: TRBV6-6
CDR3 protein: CASSYTAGTGAAFF
CDR3 DNA: TGTGCCAGCAGTTACACAGCCGGGACAGGGGCCGCTTTCTTT

clone size: .
J gene: TRBJ1-5
D gene: TRBD1
V gene: TRBV18
CDR3 protein: CASSQIQGGLNQPQHF
CDR3 DNA: TGTGCCAGCTCCCAAATACAGGGGGGCCTCAATCAGCCCCAGCATTTT

clone size: .
J gene: TRBJ2-1
D gene: .
V gene: TRBV12-2
CDR3 protein: CASRLARNFRGNFYNEQFF
CDR3 DNA: TGTGCAAGTCGCTTAGCTCGAAACTTTCGGGGGAATTTCTACAATGAGCAGTTCTTC

clone size: .
J gene: TRBJ1-2
D gene: .
V gene: TRBV5-1
CDR3 protein: CASSRTRQEGYTF
CDR3 DNA: TGCGCCAGCAGCCGAACCCGACAGGAGGGCTACACCTTC

clone size: once
J gene: TRBJ1-2
D gene: .
V gene: TRBV4-1
CDR3 protein: CASSPGLNLRENYGYTF
CDR3 DNA: TGCGCCAGCAGCCCTGGATTGAACCTCAGGGAAAACTATGGCTACACCTTC

clone size: .
J gene: TRBJ1-2
D gene: .
V gene: TRBV6-1
CDR3 protein: CASSEQFLWGPNYGYTF
CDR3 DNA: TGTGCCAGCAGTGAACAGTTTTTGTGGGGCCCCAACTATGGCTACACCTTC

clone size: .
J gene: TRBJ1-2
D gene: .
V gene: TRBV5-1
CDR3 protein: CASSPVPGDGGYTF
CDR3 DNA: TGCGCCAGCAGCCCTGTACCAGGGGACGGTGGCTACACCTTC

clone size: .
J gene: TRBJ1-4
D gene: .
V gene: TRBV5-4
CDR3 protein: CASSSGLGATNEKLFF
CDR3 DNA: TGTGCCAGCAGCTCGGGGTTGGGCGCAACTAATGAAAAACTGTTTTTT

clone size: .
J gene: TRBJ2-7
D gene: TRBD1
V gene: TRBV5-1
CDR3 protein: CASSIGQGIYEQYF
CDR3 DNA: TGCGCCAGCAGCATCGGACAGGGAATCTACGAGCAGTACTTC

clone size: .
J gene: TRBJ1-2
D gene: TRBD1
V gene: TRBV6-1
CDR3 protein: CASNRQGTNYGYTF
CDR3 DNA: TGTGCCAGCAATCGACAGGGTACTAACTATGGCTACACCTTC

clone size: .
J gene: TRBJ1-2
D gene: TRBD1
V gene: TRBV5-4
CDR3 protein: CASSQMGQGGNGGYTF
CDR3 DNA: TGTGCCAGCAGTCAGATGGGACAGGGTGGGAATGGTGGCTACACCTTC

clone size: .
J gene: TRBJ2-3
D gene: TRBD2
V gene: TRBV5-1
CDR3 protein: CASSLRLAGFTSTDTQYF
CDR3 DNA: TGCGCCAGCAGCTTACGACTAGCGGGGTTCACTAGCACAGATACGCAGTATTTT

clone size: .
J gene: TRBJ1-3
D gene: .
V gene: TRBV7-2
CDR3 protein: CASSPKSLLSGNTIYF
CDR3 DNA: TGTGCCAGCAGCCCTAAGAGCTTGCTCTCTGGAAACACCATATATTTT

clone size: .
J gene: TRBJ2-7
D gene: .
V gene: TRBV4-1
CDR3 protein: CASSQEATGPYEQYF
CDR3 DNA: TGCGCCAGCAGCCAAGAGGCCACAGGGCCCTACGAGCAGTACTTC

clone size: .
J gene: TRBJ2-7
D gene: .
V gene: TRBV5-4
CDR3 protein: CASSPGDRPAYEQYF
CDR3 DNA: TGTGCCAGCAGCCCGGGGGACAGACCCGCCTACGAGCAGTACTTC

clone size: few
J gene: TRBJ2-1
D gene: TRBD2
V gene: TRBV6-1
CDR3 protein: CASKLAGGSSEQFF
CDR3 DNA: TGTGCCAGCAAGTTAGCGGGGGGGAGCAGTGAGCAGTTCTTC

clone size: once
J gene: TRBJ1-2
D gene: TRBD1
V gene: TRBV4-2
CDR3 protein: CASSQERQGAFGYTF
CDR3 DNA: TGTGCCAGCAGCCAAGAAAGACAGGGGGCTTTTGGCTACACCTTC

clone size: .
J gene: TRBJ2-1
D gene: TRBD2
V gene: TRBV6-1
CDR3 protein: CASERRGGSYNEQFF
CDR3 DNA: TGTGCCAGCGAGAGGCGGGGGGGCTCCTACAATGAGCAGTTCTTC

clone size: .
J gene: TRBJ1-2
D gene: .
V gene: TRBV7-9
CDR3 protein: CASRGQGNYGYTF
CDR3 DNA: TGTGCCAGCAGGGGCCAGGGGAACTATGGCTACACCTTC

clone size: .
J gene: TRBJ2-2
D gene: TRBD1
V gene: TRBV7-2
CDR3 protein: CASSLRQGIAGELFF
CDR3 DNA: TGTGCCAGCAGCTTAAGACAGGGGATTGCCGGGGAGCTGTTTTTT

clone size: .
J gene: TRBJ2-7
D gene: TRBD1
V gene: TRBV5-4
CDR3 protein: CASSLGTGLGEQYF
CDR3 DNA: TGTGCCAGCAGCCTCGGGACAGGGTTAGGGGAGCAGTACTTC

clone size: .
J gene: TRBJ1-1
D gene: .
V gene: TRBV7-9
CDR3 protein: CASSPVAGRRTEAFF
CDR3 DNA: TGTGCCAGCAGCCCCGTCGCGGGGAGGCGCACTGAAGCTTTCTTT

clone size: .
J gene: TRBJ2-1
D gene: .
V gene: TRBV11-2
CDR3 protein: CASSFGSTGDEQFF
CDR3 DNA: TGTGCCAGCAGCTTCGGCTCGACAGGCGATGAGCAGTTCTTC

clone size: .
J gene: TRBJ2-2
D gene: .
V gene: TRBV4-2
CDR3 protein: CASSQEVHSVRTGELFF
CDR3 DNA: TGTGCCAGCAGCCAAGAAGTCCACAGTGTTCGCACCGGGGAGCTGTTTTTT

clone size: .
J gene: TRBJ1-1
D gene: TRBD1
V gene: TRBV7-9
CDR3 protein: CASSSGDFRGGNTEAFF
CDR3 DNA: TGTGCCAGCAGCTCCGGGGACTTCCGAGGGGGCAACACTGAAGCTTTCTTT

clone size: once
J gene: TRBJ1-1
D gene: TRBD1
V gene: TRBV5-1
CDR3 protein: CASSWATGGSGEAFF
CDR3 DNA: TGCGCCAGCAGCTGGGCAACAGGGGGCAGCGGTGAAGCTTTCTTT

clone size: .
J gene: TRBJ2-1
D gene: TRBD1
V gene: TRBV12-5
CDR3 protein: CASGRTGGYNEQFF
CDR3 DNA: TGTGCTAGTGGCCGAACAGGGGGCTACAATGAGCAGTTCTTC

clone size: .
J gene: TRBJ1-2
D gene: TRBD1
V gene: TRBV30
CDR3 protein: CAWRSPGQVVLGYGYTF
CDR3 DNA: TGTGCCTGGAGGTCTCCGGGACAGGTCGTGTTAGGATATGGCTACACCTTC

clone size: .
J gene: TRBJ2-4
D gene: .
V gene: TRBV11-2
CDR3 protein: CASSTIQLAKNIQYF
CDR3 DNA: TGTGCCAGCAGCACGATACAGTTAGCCAAAAACATTCAGTACTTC

clone size: .
J gene: TRBJ1-2
D gene: .
V gene: TRBV27
CDR3 protein: CASSLYGWRAGGTNYGYTF
CDR3 DNA: TGTGCCAGCAGTTTATACGGTTGGAGGGCCGGGGGGACTAACTATGGCTACACCTTC

clone size: .
J gene: TRBJ2-2
D gene: TRBD1
V gene: TRBV5-6
CDR3 protein: CASSPGQGAVGELFF
CDR3 DNA: TGTGCCAGCAGCCCGGGACAGGGGGCGGTCGGGGAGCTGTTTTTT